This TCR beta chain was found in a study of blood T cell repertoires in COVID-19. Across the whole study: Specimens from acute and convalescent COVID-19 originated in the United States, Italy and Spain. In each case, the material was cDNA or gDNA derived from T cells, B-cell-depleted T cells, or PBMCs.

Per the authors' pipeline: Quantification of nucleated cells was approximated via reference gene primer amplification. Only in-frame clones appear in the TCRdb table, and some are missing; sequencing was by immunoSEQ multiplex PCR. The DNA gave D and trimming, while V, J and clone size come from that table. This table has about 78,000 clones, around 87% appearing once. The CDR3 consists of 16 residues. V lost 2 bases, J lost 5 bases, and 8 bases stayed unmatched. CDR1 is LNHDA, CDR2 SQIVND, per germline (reference sequence). The chain has TRBV19 and TRBJ1-5; TRBD1 agrees at 8 bases. The sequenced material came from peripheral blood. This sequence was found in a woman older than 75 with active or convalescent COVID-19. The CDR3: CASSIIRTGLDQPQHF. The CDR3 nucleotides read TGTGCCAGTAGTATAATTAGGACAGGGCTAGATCAGCCCCAGCATTTT.